Shown below are 21 T cell receptor beta chains from a single sample sequenced in a study of blood T cells in healthy people across ages. It was with a sample-barcoded 5' primer and a J-beta primer mix that a second PCR of about 6 to 11 cycles was run. From the 5' RACE reads, TCRdb called clonotypes with MiXCR, one entry per CDR3 protein. This table has roughly 900,000 distinct CDR3 sequences, 25% to 30% appearing once. Sequences were obtained from blood. The receptors shown here come from a woman of 80 years or more in good health.

This clonotype was counted a few times. The rearrangement links TRBV30 to TRBJ2-5; 8 nucleotides match TRBD2. The CDR3 covers 13 residues. V trimming: 2 bases; J trimming: 6 bases; junction bases outside the gene matches: 5. Germline values: CDR1 GTSNPN, CDR2 SVGIG (reference sequence). For the CDR3, the DNA is TGTGCCTGGAGTCGGGAGGGGAGACAGACCCAGTACTTC. As protein: CAWSREGRQTQYF.

The chain employs TRBV3-1 and TRBJ2-1, with 10 bases identical to TRBD2. The CDR3 is made up of 16 amino acids. From germline, CDR1 is LGHDT and CDR2 YNNKEL (reference sequence). V dropped 0 bases and J dropped 7; count of bases not matched to a gene: 6. CDR3 DNA sequence: TGTGCCAGCAGCCAAGATCTGGGACTAGCGTGGAATGAGCAGTTCTTC. Encoded protein: CASSQDLGLAWNEQFF.

This clonotype has a count of ten or more. This chain uses TRBV7-2 with TRBJ2-3; D is possibly TRBD1 (6 bases). CDR3 size: 14 residues. Germline V gene data show CDR1 as SGHTA and CDR2 as FQGNSA. V lost 2 bases, J lost 5 bases, and 11 bases lay in between. CDR3 sequence reads: CASSLQQGKDTQYF. The CDR3 coding sequence is TGTGCCAGCAGCTTACAACAGGGTAAAGATACGCAGTATTTT.

This clonotype was observed at least ten times. The V call is TRBV10-3, the J call TRBJ2-1; D may match TRBD1 or TRBD2 (6 bases each). Germline V CDR1 and CDR2: ENHRY, SYGVKD. V lost 10 bases, J lost 4 bases, and 17 bases lay in between. CDR3 length: 14 amino acids. Here the CDR3 reads CATNAGGAYNEQFF. CDR3 bases: TGTGCCACTAATGCCGGGGGCGCGTACAATGAGCAGTTCTTC.

This clonotype came up once. CDR3: CASILRGDQPQHF. DNA for the CDR3: TGTGCCAGCATTTTGAGGGGAGATCAGCCCCAGCATTTT. This rearrangement joins TRBV27 to TRBJ1-5; D may be TRBD1 (5 bases). V dropped 7 bases and J dropped 5 bases, with 12 bases sitting between them. Germline values: CDR1 MNHEY, CDR2 SMNVEV (reference sequence). This CDR3 region has 13 residues.

V gene TRBV20-1 combines with J gene TRBJ2-2, with TRBD1 matching over 8 bases. The CDR3 is 14 amino acids. CDR1 and CDR2 (germline): DFQATT, SNEGSKA (reference sequence). After removal of 5 bases from V and 5 bases from J, the junction contained 7 bases not matched to a gene. The CDR3 is CSAEDRAPTGELFF. DNA of the CDR3: TGCAGTGCTGAGGACAGGGCGCCGACCGGGGAGCTGTTTTTT.

The CDR3 region is CASSYSVGALHNEQFF. For the CDR3, the DNA is TGTGCCAGCAGTTACTCCGTGGGGGCCCTCCACAATGAGCAGTTCTTC. The chain joins TRBV6-2 or TRBV6-3 to TRBJ2-1; TRBD1 might be the D (6 bases). The germline CDR1 and CDR2 sequences are MNHEY and SVGEGT. This CDR3 is 16 amino acids long. V gave up 0 bases and J gave up 5 bases, with 14 bases separating them.

This clonotype has more than one count but fewer than ten. The chain carries TRBV18 and TRBJ2-1; D perhaps matches TRBD1 (6 bases). In germline, CDR1 is KGHSH, CDR2 LQKENI. The CDR3 covers 16 residues. V was trimmed by 3 bases and J by 0 bases, leaving 12 bases between them. CDR3 region: CASSPAGAGSYNEQFF. In DNA form, the CDR3 reads TGTGCCAGCTCACCTGCAGGGGCGGGCTCCTACAATGAGCAGTTCTTC.

The chain couples TRBV3-1 to TRBJ1-2, with 7 bases aligning to TRBD1. Germline V gene sequence: CDR1 LGHDT, CDR2 YNNKEL (reference sequence). There are 14 residues in the CDR3. Trimming took 2 bases from V and 2 from J; bases not matched to a gene: 2. The DNA for the CDR3 is TGTGCCAGCAGCCAATCGGACAGGAACTATGGCTACACCTTC. This translates into CASSQSDRNYGYTF.

This clonotype was found a few times. This chain links TRBV6-2 or TRBV6-3 with TRBJ1-1; no firm D call. CDR1 and CDR2 from the germline V gene are MNHEY and SVGEGT. V lost 8 bases to trimming and J lost 4 bases, with 17 bases between them. The CDR3 length is 14 residues. CDR3 amino acids: CASGGWRAATEAFF. The CDR3 nucleotides read TGTGCCAGCGGCGGCTGGAGGGCGGCCACTGAAGCTTTCTTT.

The chain combines TRBV7-9 with TRBJ1-4, with unresolved D. The CDR3 is 14 residues long. Trimming left V 6 bases short and J 3 bases short, with 11 bases between. Germline V gene sequence: CDR1 SEHNR, CDR2 FQNEAQ (reference sequence). CDR3 in DNA: TGTGCCAGCAGTCAGGCGGTGGCTAATGAAAAACTGTTTTTT. Translating it yields CASSQAVANEKLFF.

Many counts were recorded for this clonotype. The chain uses TRBV15 and TRBJ2-5; 7 positions match TRBD1. After removal of 3 bases from V and 2 bases from J, the junction contained 3 bases not matched to a gene. Germline CDR1 is LNHNV and CDR2 is YYDKDF (reference sequence). This CDR3 region has 14 residues. The CDR3 sequence: CATSSEGQQETQYF. For the CDR3, the DNA is TGTGCCACCAGCAGTGAGGGACAGCAAGAGACCCAGTACTTC.

This clonotype was observed a handful of times. The J gene is TRBJ2-3, the V gene TRBV3-1, with D maybe TRBD1 (6 bases). The CDR3 sequence is 13 residues long. Per the germline V gene, CDR1 is LGHDT and CDR2 is YNNKEL (reference sequence). Trimming took 3 bases from V and 6 from J, leaving 10 bases between them. CDR3 DNA: TGTGCCAGCAGCCAGTCAGGGGCGGATACGCAGTATTTT. This codes for CASSQSGADTQYF.

This clonotype was seen many times. V is TRBV4-3 and J is TRBJ2-5, with D perhaps matching TRBD2 (6 bases). This CDR3 spans 17 amino acids. Per the germline V gene, CDR1 is LGHNA and CDR2 is YSLEER. With 0 bases removed from V and 4 bases from J, the gap between germline ends came to 18 bases. For the CDR3, the DNA is TGCGCCAGCAGCCAAGATGGGCAGGCAGTCGGGAGAGAGACCCAGTACTTC. This encodes CASSQDGQAVGRETQYF.

This clonotype was found many times. The V and J genes are TRBV7-2 and TRBJ2-1; 11 bases line up with TRBD2. There are 16 residues in the CDR3. After removal of 5 bases from V and 6 bases from J, the junction contained 9 bases not matched to a gene. Germline V gene lookup returns CDR1 SGHTA and CDR2 FQGNSA. Here the CDR3 DNA reads TGTGCCAGCAGCCAGATTAGCGGGGGGGTTAGCAATGAGCAGTTCTTC. Encoded protein: CASSQISGGVSNEQFF.

This clonotype was counted ten times or more. This chain joins TRBV6-5 and TRBJ2-1, with D unclear. V dropped 7 bases and J dropped 6 bases, with 19 bases sitting between them. The germline gives CDR1 MNHEY, CDR2 SVGAGI. The CDR3 contains 15 residues. The CDR3 DNA reads as TGTGCCAGCACGCCCGCACGATCGACTGGCAATGAGCAGTTCTTC. Translated: CASTPARSTGNEQFF.

V and J are TRBV7-9 and TRBJ2-5, with 10 bases matching TRBD1. The CDR3 has 14 amino acids. Per the germline V gene, CDR1 is SEHNR and CDR2 is FQNEAQ (reference sequence). J lost 11 bases, V lost 4 bases, and 10 bases had no gene match. CDR3 nucleotide sequence: TGTGCCAGCAGCTGGCGACAGGGGGCGGATGAGCAGTACTTC. Translating gives CASSWRQGADEQYF.

This clonotype turned up a few times. This clone may be a read error of a much larger clone one base away. V is TRBV29-1 and J is TRBJ2-5; a weak D match, TRBD1 (6 bases). From germline, CDR1 is SQVTM and CDR2 ANQGSEA. This CDR3 spans 13 amino acids. Trimming cost V 4 bases and J 1 base, with 10 bases left between them. The CDR3: CSVGWGPQETQYF. CDR3 DNA: TGCAGCGTTGGGTGGGGGCCCCAAGAGACCCAGTACTTC.

This clonotype has just a few counts. The CDR3 protein is CASSPWEVAGGPRGAKTQYF. The CDR3 DNA reads TGTGCCAGCAGCCCATGGGAAGTAGCGGGGGGGCCCCGGGGGGCCAAGACCCAGTACTTC. V is TRBV7-2 and J is TRBJ2-5; TRBD2 agrees at 11 bases. Germline lookup yields CDR1 SGHTA and CDR2 FQGNSA. V dropped 5 bases and J dropped 6; count of bases not matched to a gene: 23. The CDR3 covers 20 residues.

The DNA of the CDR3 is TGTGCCACCCAGGCAGTATCCGAGCTCTACAATGAGCAGTTCTTC. Amino acid sequence: CATQAVSELYNEQFF. The chain joins TRBV10-3 to TRBJ2-1; the D is unclear. V lost 10 bases, J lost 3 bases, and 19 bases lay in between. The CDR3 is 15 residues long. Germline V gene data show CDR1 as ENHRY and CDR2 as SYGVKD.

This clonotype was picked up a small number of times. V gene TRBV30 combines with J gene TRBJ1-6; TRBD1 agrees at 11 bases. The J segment lost 9 bases and the V segment lost 4 bases, leaving 5 bases of the junction unmatched. CDR3 length equals 14 residues. From germline, CDR1 is GTSNPN and CDR2 SVGIG (reference sequence). The CDR3, as DNA: TGTGCCTGGATCCGGGACAGGGGGATTTCACCCCTCCACTTT. It yields the protein CAWIRDRGISPLHF.